This TCR beta chain was identified in a study of blood T cell repertoires in COVID-19. The wider study: Sample material is recorded as cDNA or gDNA derived from T cells, B-cell-depleted T cells, or PBMCs.

The CDR3 runs to 15 residues. Per the germline V gene, CDR1 is SGHTA and CDR2 is FQGNSA. Losses at the gene ends were 2 bases for V and 4 bases for J; bases not matched to a gene: 7. This table comes from immunoSEQ multiplex PCR, and its TCRdb copy is limited to in-frame clones, with some not included. The repertoire includes 100,000 or so clones, 81% of them detected once, and 8% to 13% sits in the top ten. The sample taken for sequencing was peripheral blood. This sequence joins TRBV7-2 and TRBJ2-5, with 7 nucleotides matching TRBD1. This clonotype was sampled from a human donor in a cohort sampled during active COVID-19. CDR3 amino acids: CASSLWGQTGETQYF. The CDR3 coding sequence is TGTGCCAGCAGCTTATGGGGACAGACGGGAGAGACCCAGTACTTC.